A selection of T cell receptor beta chains follows, all from one sample in a study of T-cell memory formation after mild COVID-19. TCRdb itself ran the 5' RACE reads through MiXCR, one entry per CDR3 protein. The sample includes about 560,000 distinct CDR3 sequences, roughly 18% seen only once; the top ten take around 11%. Sequenced input: PBMCs or a T cell subset sorted from them (not recorded which). The origin of the receptors is an adult woman who had mild COVID-19 (a few samples of this study predate the infection). Cell type and time point are not known. Both conserved end residues are part of each CDR3. D genes are given only for firm matches. Clone size is stated in some rows and not others, as once, few, many or a class when expanded.

d_call	clone_size	v_call	j_call	cdr3_aa	cdr3_nt
-	once	TRBV24-1	TRBJ2-1	CDTSEYVSRFF	TGTGACACCAGTGAGTATGTAAGCCGGTTCTTC
-	-	TRBV20-1	TRBJ2-7	CSASSEVRVPYEQYF	TGCAGTGCCAGCAGCGAAGTCAGGGTACCCTACGAGCAGTACTTC
-	few	TRBV7-3	TRBJ2-3	CASSLFSSTDTQYF	TGTGCCAGCAGCTTGTTCTCTAGCACAGATACGCAGTATTTT
TRBD2	many	TRBV5-1	TRBJ2-1	CASSLVVAGAYNEQFF	TGCGCCAGCAGCTTGGTTGTAGCGGGAGCCTACAATGAGCAGTTCTTC
TRBD1	-	TRBV29-1	TRBJ2-1	CSVQGAGKVNEQFF	TGCAGCGTGCAGGGGGCGGGGAAGGTGAATGAGCAGTTCTTC
-	many	TRBV5-1	TRBJ2-2	CASSLDGGANTGELFF	TGCGCCAGCAGCTTGGATGGCGGGGCGAACACCGGGGAGCTGTTTTTT
TRBD1	-	TRBV24-1	TRBJ1-5	CATSVGQVNQPQHF	TGTGCCACCAGTGTTGGACAGGTCAATCAGCCCCAGCATTTT
TRBD1	-	TRBV7-6	TRBJ1-1	CASSGQGAFPEAFF	TGTGCCAGCAGCGGTCAGGGGGCCTTCCCTGAAGCTTTCTTT
TRBD2	few	TRBV5-4	TRBJ2-1	CASSLRGLAGGFYNEQFF	TGTGCCAGCAGCTTGAGGGGGTTGGCGGGAGGTTTCTACAATGAGCAGTTCTTC
TRBD2	few	TRBV14	TRBJ2-7	CASQPSGGGAYEQYF	TGTGCCAGCCAACCTTCAGGCGGGGGGGCCTACGAGCAGTACTTC
TRBD1	few	TRBV29-1	TRBJ2-7	CSVVTGYEQYF	TGCAGCGTGGTGACAGGGTACGAGCAGTACTTC
-	-	TRBV20-1	TRBJ2-7	CSARDWDEVGQYF	TGCAGTGCTAGAGATTGGGACGAGGTCGGGCAGTACTTC
TRBD2	-	TRBV7-2	TRBJ2-1	CASSTDLAGEGEQFF	TGTGCCAGCAGCACTGATCTAGCGGGAGAGGGAGAGCAGTTCTTC
-	few	TRBV7-9	TRBJ2-3	CASSPRTRTDTQYF	TGTGCCAGCAGCCCCCGGACCCGCACAGATACGCAGTATTTT
TRBD1	few	TRBV7-2	TRBJ1-2	CASSSTWDRAGYTF	TGTGCCAGCAGCTCGACCTGGGACAGGGCGGGCTACACCTTC
-	-	TRBV7-9	TRBJ2-2	CASSDGRTVTNTGELFF	TGTGCCAGCAGCGACGGAAGAACAGTTACGAACACCGGGGAGCTGTTTTTT
-	few	TRBV12-3/TRBV12-4	TRBJ2-7	CASSLGLSPFEQYF	TGTGCCAGCAGTTTAGGTCTCTCTCCCTTCGAGCAGTACTTC
TRBD2	-	TRBV29-1	TRBJ2-7	CSVESSGTSYEQYF	TGCAGCGTTGAGTCTAGCGGGACCTCCTACGAGCAGTACTTC
TRBD1	-	TRBV6-5	TRBJ1-1	CASIYRGGMEAFF	TGTGCCAGCATATACAGGGGGGGTATGGAAGCTTTCTTT
-	-	TRBV12-3/TRBV12-4	TRBJ2-3	CASSAEEPTQYF	TGTGCCAGCAGTGCGGAGGAGCCGACGCAGTATTTT
TRBD1	few	TRBV24-1	TRBJ2-7	CATSDTNRGMKQYF	TGTGCCACCAGTGATACGAACAGGGGCATGAAGCAGTACTTC
TRBD2	many	TRBV5-1	TRBJ2-1	CASSLGSGLSYNEQFF	TGCGCCAGCAGCTTGGGTAGCGGGCTCTCCTACAATGAGCAGTTCTTC
TRBD1	-	TRBV20-1	TRBJ1-5	CSARDRTGGTQHF	TGCAGTGCTAGAGATCGGACAGGGGGAACCCAGCATTTT
-	-	TRBV7-9	TRBJ2-1	CASSLIGKRDVYNEQFF	TGTGCCAGCAGCTTAATCGGGAAACGGGACGTCTACAATGAGCAGTTCTTC
-	-	TRBV7-9	TRBJ2-5	CGSSLALETQYF	TGTGGCAGCAGCTTAGCGCTAGAGACCCAGTACTTC
-	once	TRBV19	TRBJ1-2	CASSILMENGYTF	TGTGCCAGTAGTATTCTAATGGAGAATGGCTACACCTTC
-	few	TRBV7-2	TRBJ2-7	CASSPRVDGVYEQYF	TGTGCCAGCAGCCCCCGCGTGGATGGGGTCTACGAGCAGTACTTC
TRBD1	few	TRBV29-1	TRBJ2-2	CSVAPGTANTGELFF	TGCAGCGTTGCCCCCGGGACAGCGAACACCGGGGAGCTGTTTTTT
-	-	TRBV5-6	TRBJ1-1	CASSLATGEAFF	TGTGCCAGCAGCTTGGCTACAGGTGAAGCTTTCTTT
-	-	TRBV7-8	TRBJ2-1	CASSLGADVFIEQFF	TGTGCCAGCAGCTTAGGGGCGGATGTTTTCATTGAGCAGTTCTTC
-	-	TRBV6-5	TRBJ2-5	CASSPPYSAEQETQYF	TGTGCCAGCAGTCCACCTTACAGCGCCGAACAAGAGACCCAGTACTTC
TRBD2	few	TRBV12-3/TRBV12-4	TRBJ2-5	CASRLNPREAQETQYF	TGTGCCAGCAGGCTAAATCCCCGGGAGGCCCAAGAGACCCAGTACTTC
-	-	TRBV6-2/TRBV6-3	TRBJ2-7	CASSYERLAYEQYF	TGTGCCAGCAGTTACGAGCGTCTTGCCTACGAGCAGTACTTC
-	few	TRBV9	TRBJ2-7	CASSVGTAYEQYF	TGTGCCAGCAGCGTAGGGACAGCCTACGAGCAGTACTTC
-	-	TRBV20-1	TRBJ2-1	CSAGGLSSYNEQFF	TGCAGTGCCGGTGGGCTTAGCTCCTACAATGAGCAGTTCTTC
TRBD1	-	TRBV9	TRBJ1-1	CASSLRTGTDTEAFF	TGTGCCAGCAGCCTCAGGACAGGTACGGACACTGAAGCTTTCTTT
-	-	TRBV2	TRBJ2-2	CASTATGELFF	TGTGCCAGCACTGCCACCGGGGAGCTGTTTTTT
-	many	TRBV5-5	TRBJ1-2	CASSLDQGNYGYTF	TGTGCCAGCAGCTTGGATCAGGGGAACTATGGCTACACCTTC
TRBD2	-	TRBV20-1	TRBJ2-3	CSAQRPGGPDTQYF	TGCAGTGCCCAAAGACCGGGAGGACCAGATACGCAGTATTTT
-	-	TRBV20-1	TRBJ2-3	CSARVGTSTDTQYF	TGCAGTGCTAGAGTCGGGACTAGCACAGATACGCAGTATTTT
TRBD1	-	TRBV20-1	TRBJ1-4	CSAILQGRNEKLFF	TGCAGTGCTATCCTACAGGGGCGGAATGAAAAACTGTTTTTT
-	few	TRBV11-3	TRBJ2-1	CASSLLQRRSYNEQFF	TGTGCCAGCAGCTTACTCCAGCGGAGATCCTACAATGAGCAGTTCTTC
-	-	TRBV24-1	TRBJ2-5	CATSDSGHGETQYF	TGTGCCACCAGTGATTCGGGGCACGGCGAGACCCAGTACTTC
-	-	TRBV2	TRBJ2-7	CASIEGGPPYEQYF	TGTGCCAGCATCGAGGGGGGACCTCCCTACGAGCAGTACTTC
-	few	TRBV20-1	TRBJ1-2	CSAIHGQNYGYTF	TGCAGTGCTATCCACGGACAAAACTATGGCTACACCTTC